This T cell receptor beta chain originates from a study of blood T cells in healthy people across ages. No fewer than 5.5 micrograms of total RNA were isolated from every sample. This clonotype was observed a few times. Antigen: not known. A J-beta primer mix and a sample-barcoded 5' primer were used in a second PCR of roughly 7 to 12 cycles. Each cDNA molecule was tagged by a template-switch adaptor with 12 random nucleotides. TCRdb re-called the 5' RACE reads with MiXCR, one entry per CDR3 protein. Altogether fewer than 800,000 distinct CDR3 sequences are present, around 21% being singletons, with the ten largest covering 3% to 4%. Germline V lookup: CDR1 WSHSY, CDR2 SAAADI. Trimming cost V 7 bases and J 2 bases, with 12 bases left between them. This CDR3 contains 14 residues. Study outcomes and limitations: Long-lived and aged donors differed, with more naive CD4+ cells and higher diversity in the long-lived. Naive and antigen-experienced cells could not be conclusively compared, given unsorted PBMCs.

What was sequenced was blood. The clonotype originates from a man aged 70-80 years in good health. The chain has TRBV10-2 and TRBJ2-1; maybe TRBD2 (6 bases). The chain's CDR3 is CASTLTSTYNEQFF. In DNA form, the CDR3 reads TGCGCCAGCACCTTAACTAGCACCTACAATGAGCAGTTCTTC.